The present TCR beta chain was sequenced within a study of shared clonotypes between healthy human individuals. Study-wide results and caveats: With few donors, the genetic and exposure-history diversity represented was limited. Rarefaction curves obtained for sorted subsets showed sequencing incomplete despite large depth.

Germline loops: CDR1 SEHNR, CDR2 FQNEAQ (reference sequence). J lost 6 bases, V lost 3 bases, and 3 bases had no gene match. The CDR3 is 13 residues long. Data came from immunoSEQ multiplex PCR; TCRdb stores just in-frame clones and leaves some out. Of roughly 1,000,000 clones listed, approximately 80% are singletons. In regard to this clone: The antigen is not known.

This rearrangement joins TRBV7-9 to TRBJ2-3, with 7 bases that match TRBD1. The clonotype comes from a man aged 18 to 30 in good health. Some clones in this sample may be carry-over from other donors' samples. The specimen sequenced was memory CD4+ T cells from PBMCs. Subset here: CD45RA-negative fraction. DNA of the CDR3: TGTGCCAGCAGCTTGACAGGGACCGATACGCAGTATTTT. Protein product: CASSLTGTDTQYF.